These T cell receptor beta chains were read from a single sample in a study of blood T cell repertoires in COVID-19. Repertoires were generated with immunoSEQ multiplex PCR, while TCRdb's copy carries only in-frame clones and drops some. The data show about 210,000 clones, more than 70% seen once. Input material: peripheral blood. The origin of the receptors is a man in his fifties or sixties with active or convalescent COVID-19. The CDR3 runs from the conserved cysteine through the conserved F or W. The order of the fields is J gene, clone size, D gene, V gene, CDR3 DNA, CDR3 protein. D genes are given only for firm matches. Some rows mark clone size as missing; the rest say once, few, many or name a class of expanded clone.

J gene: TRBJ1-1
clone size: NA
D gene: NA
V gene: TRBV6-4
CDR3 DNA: TGTGCCAGCAGTGACTCGAGCAGGGCCACTGAAGCTTTCTTT
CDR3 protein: CASSDSSRATEAFF

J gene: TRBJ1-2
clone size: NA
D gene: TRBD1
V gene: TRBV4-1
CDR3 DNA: TGCGCCAGCCGCACCGGGACAGGGGCCGGCTATGGCTACACCTTC
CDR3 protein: CASRTGTGAGYGYTF

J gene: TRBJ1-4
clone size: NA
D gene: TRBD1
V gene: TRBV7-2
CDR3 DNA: TGTGCCAGCAGCCAGACAGGGGGTAATGAAAAACTGTTTTTT
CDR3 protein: CASSQTGGNEKLFF

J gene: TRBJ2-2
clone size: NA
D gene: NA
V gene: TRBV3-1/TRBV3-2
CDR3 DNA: TGTGCCAGCAGCCAAGATTTGCGACCTCGGGCCGGGGAGCTGTTTTTT
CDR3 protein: CASSQDLRPRAGELFF

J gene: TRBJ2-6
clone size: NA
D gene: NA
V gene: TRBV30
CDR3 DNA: TGTGCCTGGAGTATCCACTCTGGGGCCAACGTCCTGACTTTC
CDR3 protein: CAWSIHSGANVLTF

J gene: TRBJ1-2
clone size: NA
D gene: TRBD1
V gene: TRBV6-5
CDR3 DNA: TGTGCCAGCAGTTCTTATTTGGGACAGGCACTGGGAGGCTACACCTTC
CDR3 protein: CASSSYLGQALGGYTF

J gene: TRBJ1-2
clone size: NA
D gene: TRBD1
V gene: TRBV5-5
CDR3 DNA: TGTGCCAGCAGCTCAGGGACAGGGGGAATCTATGGCTACACCTTC
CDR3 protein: CASSSGTGGIYGYTF

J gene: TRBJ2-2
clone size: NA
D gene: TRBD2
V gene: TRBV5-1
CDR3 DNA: TGCGCCAGCAGCTTGCCGACTAGCGATGGGGAGCTGTTTTTT
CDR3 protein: CASSLPTSDGELFF

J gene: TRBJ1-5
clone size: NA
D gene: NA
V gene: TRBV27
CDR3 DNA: TGTGCCAGCAGTATCACAGGACAGCCCCAGCATTTT
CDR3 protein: CASSITGQPQHF

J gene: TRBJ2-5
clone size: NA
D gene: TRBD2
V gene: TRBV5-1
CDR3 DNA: TGCGCCAGCAGCTTGGCGGGACTAGCGGGAGAGACCCAGTACTTC
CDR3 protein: CASSLAGLAGETQYF

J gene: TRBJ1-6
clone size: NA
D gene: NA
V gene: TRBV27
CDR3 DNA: TGTGCCAGCCGTACAGGGTCGGGGAATTCACCCCTCCACTTT
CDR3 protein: CASRTGSGNSPLHF

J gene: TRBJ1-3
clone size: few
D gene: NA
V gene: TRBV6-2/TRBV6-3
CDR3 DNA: TGTGCCAGCAGTTACGGTGGGAGTGGAAACACCATATATTTT
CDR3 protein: CASSYGGSGNTIYF

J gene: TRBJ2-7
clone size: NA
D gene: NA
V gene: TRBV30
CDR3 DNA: TGTGCTGGAGGCAGTACCACCTACGAGCAGTACTTC
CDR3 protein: CAGGSTTYEQYF

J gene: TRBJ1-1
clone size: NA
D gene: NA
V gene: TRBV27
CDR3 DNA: TGTGCCAGCAGTTTTCTGGCAATGAACACTGAAGCTTTCTTT
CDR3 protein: CASSFLAMNTEAFF

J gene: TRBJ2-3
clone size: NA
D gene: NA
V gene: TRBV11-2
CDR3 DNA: TGTGCCAGCAGCCAGGCCGGAGATACGCAGTATTTT
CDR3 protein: CASSQAGDTQYF

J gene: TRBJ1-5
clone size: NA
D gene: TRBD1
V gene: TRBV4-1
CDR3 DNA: TGCGCCAGCAGCCAAGCGGGACAGAACAATCAGCCCCAGCATTTT
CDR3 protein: CASSQAGQNNQPQHF

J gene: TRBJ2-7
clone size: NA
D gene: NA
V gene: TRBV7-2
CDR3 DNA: TGTGCCAGCAGCTTGGATCGGGGGAGCCCTTGGTACTTC
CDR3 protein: CASSLDRGSPWYF

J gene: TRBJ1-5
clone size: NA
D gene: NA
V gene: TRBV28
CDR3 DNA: TGTGCCAGCAGCAACTCCAGGATCTATAGCAATCAGCCCCAGCATTTT
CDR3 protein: CASSNSRIYSNQPQHF

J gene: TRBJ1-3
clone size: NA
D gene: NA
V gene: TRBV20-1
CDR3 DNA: TGCAGTGCTAGTCCCGCCGAGGTGGGAAACACCATATATTTT
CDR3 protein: CSASPAEVGNTIYF

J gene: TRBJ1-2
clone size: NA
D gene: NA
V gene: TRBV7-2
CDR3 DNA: TGTGCCAGCAGCTCCAGGGTTGGATATGGCTACACCTTC
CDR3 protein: CASSSRVGYGYTF

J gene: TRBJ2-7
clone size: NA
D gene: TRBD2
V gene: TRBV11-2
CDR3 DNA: TGTGCCAGCAGCTCCCACCTACTAGCGGGAGTGGTGGGGCAGTACTTC
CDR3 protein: CASSSHLLAGVVGQYF

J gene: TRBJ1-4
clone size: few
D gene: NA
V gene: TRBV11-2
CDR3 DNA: TGTGCCAGCAGCCTTAACCCCTCAGGCGCTAATGAAAAACTGTTTTTT
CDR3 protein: CASSLNPSGANEKLFF

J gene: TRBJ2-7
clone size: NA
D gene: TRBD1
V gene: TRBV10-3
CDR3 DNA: TGTGCCATCAGTGAGGCGGGACAGGGGGGGGTAAGACTGAGCGAGCAGTACTTC
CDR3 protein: CAISEAGQGGVRLSEQYF

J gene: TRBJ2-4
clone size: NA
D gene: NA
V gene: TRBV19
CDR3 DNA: TGTGCCAGTAGTATCAGGGGGGACATTCAGTACTTC
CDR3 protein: CASSIRGDIQYF

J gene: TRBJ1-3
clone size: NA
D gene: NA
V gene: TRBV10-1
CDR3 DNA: TGCGCCAGCAGCCCTTCCTCCTCTGGAAACACCATATATTTT
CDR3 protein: CASSPSSSGNTIYF

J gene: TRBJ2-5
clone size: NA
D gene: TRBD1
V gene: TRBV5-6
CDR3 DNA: TGTGCCAGCAGCCCTATAGACAGGGAGAAGGGTCAAGAGACCCAGTACTTC
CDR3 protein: CASSPIDREKGQETQYF

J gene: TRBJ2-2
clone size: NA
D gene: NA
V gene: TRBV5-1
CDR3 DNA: TGCGCCAGCAGGCCCCGGGATAACCTAAACACCGGGGAGCTGTTTTTT
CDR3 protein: CASRPRDNLNTGELFF

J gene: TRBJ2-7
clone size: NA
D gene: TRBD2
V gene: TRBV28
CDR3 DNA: TGTGCCAGCACCAGAAATCTAGCGGGGGCCTACGAGCAGTACTTC
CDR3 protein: CASTRNLAGAYEQYF

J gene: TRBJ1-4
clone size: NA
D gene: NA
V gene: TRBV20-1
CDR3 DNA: TGCAGTGCCCAGACTAATGAAAAACTGTTTTTT
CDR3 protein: CSAQTNEKLFF

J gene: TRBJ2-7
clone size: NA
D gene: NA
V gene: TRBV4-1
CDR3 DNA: TGCGCCAGCAGCCAAGACGGACAGAGGGGTTCCTACGAGCAGTACTTC
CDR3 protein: CASSQDGQRGSYEQYF

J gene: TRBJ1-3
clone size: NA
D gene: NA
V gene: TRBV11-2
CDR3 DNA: TGTGCCAGCAGCTTCCTGGGGGGGGCTGAGTACACCATATATTTT
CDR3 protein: CASSFLGGAEYTIYF

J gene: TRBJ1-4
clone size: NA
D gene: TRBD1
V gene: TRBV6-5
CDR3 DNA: TGTGCCAGCAGTTATAAGCAGGGGGCGCTTGGTGAAAAACTGTTTTTT
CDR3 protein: CASSYKQGALGEKLFF

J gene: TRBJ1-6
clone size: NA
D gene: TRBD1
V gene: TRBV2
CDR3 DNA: TGTGCCAGCAGGTTAGACAGGGATTCACCCCTCCACTTT
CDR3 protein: CASRLDRDSPLHF

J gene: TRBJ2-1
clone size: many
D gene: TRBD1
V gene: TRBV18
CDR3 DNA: TGTGCCAGCTCTCCGACAGGGCGTTACAATGAGCAGTTCTTC
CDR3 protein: CASSPTGRYNEQFF

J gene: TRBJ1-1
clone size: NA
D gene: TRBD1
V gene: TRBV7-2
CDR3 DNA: TGTGCCAGCAGCCCTTCTACAGGGGCAAGTTTAGCTGAAGCTTTCTTT
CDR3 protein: CASSPSTGASLAEAFF

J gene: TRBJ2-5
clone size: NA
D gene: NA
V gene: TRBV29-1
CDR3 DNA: TGCAGCGTTGTGTCGCGGGACTCCCAGGAGACCCAGTACTTC
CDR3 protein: CSVVSRDSQETQYF

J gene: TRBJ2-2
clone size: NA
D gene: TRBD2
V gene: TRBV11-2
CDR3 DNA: TGTGCCAGCAGCTCCGGCGGGGGGGCCGGTACCGGGGAGCTGTTTTTT
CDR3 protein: CASSSGGGAGTGELFF

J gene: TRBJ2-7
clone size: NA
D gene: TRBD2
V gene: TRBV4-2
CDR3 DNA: TGTGCCAGCAGCCAAGACTCGACTAGCGTATCCTACGAGCAGTACTTC
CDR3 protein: CASSQDSTSVSYEQYF

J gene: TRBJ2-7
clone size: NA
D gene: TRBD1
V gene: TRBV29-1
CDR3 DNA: TGCAGCGTTGCACCGTACAGGGGAAGCTCCTACGAGCAGTACTTC
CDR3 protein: CSVAPYRGSSYEQYF

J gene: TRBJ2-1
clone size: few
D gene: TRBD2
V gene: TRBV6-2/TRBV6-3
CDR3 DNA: TGTGCCAGCAGTCCCAGCGGGGGGAAGTGGAATGAGCAGTTCTTC
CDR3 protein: CASSPSGGKWNEQFF

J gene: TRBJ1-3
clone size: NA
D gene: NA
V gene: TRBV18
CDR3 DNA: TGTGCCAGCTCACCATTCGACACCTTTGGAAACACCATATATTTT
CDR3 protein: CASSPFDTFGNTIYF

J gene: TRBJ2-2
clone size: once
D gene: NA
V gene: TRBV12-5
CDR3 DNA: TGTGCTAGTGAAGCGAAGAACACCGGGGAGCTGTTTTTT
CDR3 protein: CASEAKNTGELFF

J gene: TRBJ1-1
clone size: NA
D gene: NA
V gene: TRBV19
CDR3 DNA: TGTGCCAGTAGTATTGATAACAGGTCTGAAGCTTTCTTT
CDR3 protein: CASSIDNRSEAFF

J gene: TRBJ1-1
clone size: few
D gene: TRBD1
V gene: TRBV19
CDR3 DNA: TGTGCCAGTTCGGGTCGACAGGGGAGTGTCCTTGGCACTGAAGCTTTCTTT
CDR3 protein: CASSGRQGSVLGTEAFF